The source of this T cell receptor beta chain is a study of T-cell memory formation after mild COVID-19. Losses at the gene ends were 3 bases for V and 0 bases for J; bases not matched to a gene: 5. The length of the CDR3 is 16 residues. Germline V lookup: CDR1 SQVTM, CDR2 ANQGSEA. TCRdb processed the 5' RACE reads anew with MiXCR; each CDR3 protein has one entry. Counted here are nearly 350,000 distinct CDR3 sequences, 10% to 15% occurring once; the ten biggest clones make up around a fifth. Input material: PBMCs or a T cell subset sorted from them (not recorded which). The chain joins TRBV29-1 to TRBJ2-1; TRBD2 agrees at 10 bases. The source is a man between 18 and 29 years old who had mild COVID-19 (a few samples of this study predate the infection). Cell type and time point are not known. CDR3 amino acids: CSVDHSGGSSYNEQFF. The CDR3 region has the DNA TGCAGCGTTGATCATAGCGGGGGGAGCTCCTACAATGAGCAGTTCTTC.